This TCR beta chain was identified in a study of molecular identifiers for immune sequencing clone quantification. General observations from the study: Clones that exceeded 20 RNA copies held over 97% of effector molecules, yet under 1% in naive cells.

Details on this clonotype: Its matching antigen is unknown.

Naive CD8 library inputs spanned roughly 17,000 to 1,100,000 sorted cells and 10%, 30% or 50% RNA. Using a CD8+CD4-CCR7+CD45RA+ phenotype, naive CD8 T cells were sorted. Bulk TCR libraries used previously described methods and listed TCR primers. Via MiXCR, TCRdb re-called the PCR reads, giving one row per CDR3 protein. Here the sample spans 550,000 to 750,000 distinct CDR3 sequences, roughly 21% being singletons. Germline loops: CDR1 ENHRY, CDR2 SYGVKD. The CDR3 consists of 16 residues. V was clipped by 5 bases and J by 5 bases; unmatched bases: 13. The sequenced material came from naive CD8+ T cells from blood, with Jurkat cell RNA spiked in. Subset given: FACS-sorted CD8+CD4-CCR7+CD45RA+ naive T cells. This TCR derives from a human donor in good health. Some libraries in this study had Jurkat cell RNA spiked in. The chain is built from TRBV10-3 and TRBJ2-7; 9 bases fit TRBD1. CDR3 in amino acids: CAISNPGTGLVNEQYF. CDR3 bases: TGTGCCATCAGTAACCCCGGGACAGGGCTAGTGAACGAGCAGTACTTC.